A single sample gave rise to the 22 T cell receptor beta chains below, sequenced in a study of regulatory T cells in long-lasting Graves disease (dated by TCRdb to about 2021). The sample's time point label is to be understood as: persistent/refractory GD, antithyroid drugs over 5 years with positive TRAb. RNA was extracted from PBMCs in TRIzol for both TCR sequencing and RNA sequencing. Libraries were made using multiplex PCR. Sequencer: Illumina HiSeq 4000. CDR3 regions were amplified by Arm-PCR with iRepertoire HTBI primers to construct TCR beta libraries. TCRdb cleaned the public reads at Q25 with fastp, built clones with MiXCR and kept in-frame beta chains. Every CDR3 protein is listed once, alongside the most common genes and DNA of its rows. Counted in this sample were under 450,000 distinct CDR3 sequences; about a quarter of them appeared once. Clones ranked in the top ten supply over 25% of the sample.

The specimen was peripheral blood mononuclear cells (PBMCs), collected when the disease was refractory, from a patient treated with antithyroid drugs. The receptors here all came from a female donor with Graves disease.

This clonotype has more than one count but fewer than ten. The chain has TRBV4-1 and TRBJ2-5; 10 bases are a match to TRBD2. CDR3 length: 15 residues. CDR1 is MGHRA and CDR2 is YSYEKL in the germline V gene. V shed 1 base, J shed 5 bases, and the junction held 4 bases outside the gene matches. CDR3 bases: TGCGCCAGCAGCCAAGGGGGACTAGCGCGTGAGACCCAGTACTTC. This encodes CASSQGGLARETQYF.

The rearrangement joins TRBV7-9 to TRBJ2-1; D not resolved. The germline gives CDR1 SEHNR, CDR2 FQNEAQ (reference sequence). Trimming removed 1 base from V and 10 bases from J, with 14 bases in between. The CDR3 is 14 amino acids. CDR3 nucleotide sequence: TGTGCCAGCAGCTTAGGTGCCTCCCCATTGGAGCAGTTCTTC. Protein product: CASSLGASPLEQFF. The full variable domain, with the rest looked up from reference TRBV7-9 and TRBJ2-1, is DTGVSQNPRHKITKRGQNVTFRCDPISEHNRLYWYRQTLGQGPEFLTYFQNEAQLEKSRLLSDRFSAERPKGSFSTLEIQRTEQGDSAMYLCASSLGASPLEQFFGPGTRLTVL.

This clonotype has a count of ten or more. V and J are TRBV28 and TRBJ1-1, with D possibly matching TRBD1 (5 bases). The germline V gene has CDR1 MDHEN and CDR2 SYDVKM. The CDR3 totals 13 residues. V lost 4 bases and J 4 bases, leaving 10 bases between the germline ends. The CDR3, as DNA: TGTGCCAGCAGTTCCGGGGCGATCACTGAAGCTTTCTTT. It is translated as CASSSGAITEAFF.

The CDR3 reads CASRGLAGANTSGELFF. The CDR3 DNA sequence: TGTGCCAGCAGGGGACTAGCGGGGGCTAACACTAGTGGGGAGCTGTTTTTT. This rearrangement joins TRBV12-3 or TRBV12-4 to TRBJ2-2; the match to TRBD2 covers 14 bases. After removal of 6 bases from V and 8 bases from J, the junction contained 11 bases not matched to a gene. This CDR3 contains 17 residues.

This clonotype was detected many times. The chain uses TRBV28 and TRBJ2-7, with TRBD1 identical over 9 bases. The V and J ends lost 7 bases and 2 bases, in that order; junction bases with no gene match: 9. Germline lookup yields CDR1 MDHEN and CDR2 SYDVKM. The length of the CDR3 is 15 residues. The chain's CDR3 is CASNPPGQGTYEQYF. DNA of the CDR3: TGTGCCAGCAATCCTCCGGGACAGGGAACCTACGAGCAGTACTTC.

This clonotype was seen ten or more times. The chain couples TRBV7-9 to TRBJ2-2; possible D gene TRBD1, 6 bases. Per germline, CDR1 SEHNR and CDR2 FQNEAQ (reference sequence). The CDR3 extends over 14 amino acids. V was shortened by 3 bases and J by 5 bases, with 10 bases between the two germline ends. The CDR3: CASSLDRATGELFF. The DNA for the CDR3 is TGTGCCAGCAGCTTGGACAGAGCTACCGGGGAGCTGTTTTTT.

This clonotype was seen many times. V is TRBV5-4 and J is TRBJ2-5; TRBD1 agrees at 8 bases. The CDR3 runs 16 residues. Per the germline V gene, CDR1 is SGHNT and CDR2 is YYREEE (reference sequence). J was trimmed by 5 bases and V by 4 bases; bases with no gene match: 13. CDR3: CASSREIPGGIETQYF. The CDR3 DNA is TGTGCCAGCAGCCGTGAGATTCCAGGGGGCATCGAGACCCAGTACTTC.

This clonotype was observed many times. The V gene is TRBV2, the J gene TRBJ1-1, with D possibly being TRBD1 (5 bases). V gave up 2 bases and J gave up 1 base, with 29 bases separating them. Germline CDR1 is SNHLY and CDR2 is FYNNEI. CDR3 length equals 21 residues. The CDR3 loop is CASSESRGRDRVGVRNTEAFF. CDR3 sequence (DNA): TGTGCCAGCAGTGAAAGTAGGGGCAGGGATCGGGTGGGTGTTAGGAACACTGAAGCTTTCTTT.

There are many counts of this clonotype. This sequence joins TRBV2 and TRBJ1-1; D is possibly TRBD1 (6 bases). Trimming removed 5 bases from V and 6 bases from J, with 10 bases in between. The germline V gene has CDR1 SNHLY and CDR2 FYNNEI. The length of the CDR3 is 12 residues. The CDR3 reads CASSYQGPEAFF. As DNA, the CDR3 is TGTGCCAGCAGTTATCAGGGGCCTGAAGCTTTCTTT. The full variable domain, its missing parts supplied by reference TRBV2 and TRBJ1-1, is EPEVTQTPSHQVTQMGQEVILRCVPISNHLYFYWYRQILGQKVEFLVSFYNNEISEKSEIFDDQFSVERPDGSNFTLKIRSTKLEDSAMYFCASSYQGPEAFFGQGTRLTVV.

In this sample, this clonotype turned up many times. The chain couples TRBV15 to TRBJ2-7, with D perhaps matching TRBD2 (6 bases). This CDR3 contains 13 residues. CDR1 is LNHNV and CDR2 is YYDKDF in the germline V gene (reference sequence). Trimming pared 2 bases from V and 2 bases from J, leaving 7 bases between. CDR3 DNA: TGTGCCACCAGCAGATCTAGCGCCTACGAGCAGTACTTC. Translating gives CATSRSSAYEQYF.

Concerning this clonotype: One junction end disagrees with the germline gene, perhaps due to a read error. The V call is TRBV18, the J call TRBJ1-2; a possible D gene is TRBD1 (6 bases). The CDR3 contains 13 residues. Germline V gives CDR1 KGHSH, CDR2 LQKENI. In nucleotides, the CDR3 is TGTGCCGGCTCCCAACAGGGAAACTATGGCTACACCTTC. Protein sequence: CAGSQQGNYGYTF.

This clonotype was seen a handful of times. This sequence joins TRBV18 and TRBJ1-5; the D gene is possibly TRBD1 (6 bases). Trimming left V 2 bases short and J 0 bases short, with 11 bases between. There are 16 residues in the CDR3. Germline CDR1 and CDR2: KGHSH and LQKENI. The CDR3 coding sequence is TGTGCCAGCTCACCAGCCGGGGGCGATAGCAATCAGCCCCAGCATTTT. Amino acids: CASSPAGGDSNQPQHF.

This chain joins TRBV28 and TRBJ2-1; 9 positions match TRBD2. The CDR3 sequence is 16 residues long. The J segment lost 10 bases and the V segment lost 2 bases, leaving 12 bases of the junction unmatched. Per the germline V gene, CDR1 is MDHEN and CDR2 is SYDVKM. The CDR3 region is CASSLAGGPRGVEQFF. The DNA of the CDR3 is TGTGCCAGCAGTTTAGCGGGAGGGCCGCGGGGAGTAGAGCAGTTCTTC.

This chain connects TRBV2 to TRBJ1-5; 11 positions agree with TRBD1. The CDR3 consists of 15 residues. Per germline, CDR1 SNHLY and CDR2 FYNNEI. The junction had 3 bases not matched to a gene; V was cut back by 6 bases and J by 2 bases. The CDR3 sequence: CASRLGQGGNQPQHF. The CDR3 DNA is TGTGCCAGCAGACTGGGACAGGGGGGCAATCAGCCCCAGCATTTT.

This clonotype was seen a few times. The V and J genes are TRBV14 and TRBJ2-7, with TRBD1 matching 7 bases. Germline-derived CDR1 and CDR2 are SGHDN and FVKESK. The V gene end was trimmed by 4 bases and the J gene end by 3 bases; junction bases not matched to a gene: 9. There are 15 residues in the CDR3. The CDR3 loop reads CASSPGTDHYYEQYF. CDR3 in DNA: TGTGCCAGCAGCCCGGGGACAGACCATTACTACGAGCAGTACTTC.

As to this clonotype: One junction end does not reproduce the germline sequence, and a read error may be involved. The chain couples TRBV29-1 to TRBJ1-2; TRBD1 might be the D (6 bases). There are 11 residues in the CDR3. Germline CDR1 is SQVTM and CDR2 is ANQGSEA. The CDR3 DNA reads as TGCAGCGTTGTAACAGGGTATGACTACACCTTC. Protein product: CSVVTGYDYTF.

The V call is TRBV2, the J call TRBJ2-5; D is ambiguous. Germline V gene sequence: CDR1 SNHLY, CDR2 FYNNEI. With 5 bases removed from V and 2 bases from J, the gap between germline ends came to 12 bases. There are 14 residues in the CDR3. CDR3 region: CASSNWVSQETQYF. The CDR3 nucleotides are TGTGCCAGCAGTAATTGGGTCTCACAAGAGACCCAGTACTTC. Supplemented by reference TRBV2 and TRBJ2-5, the full variable domain reads EPEVTQTPSHQVTQMGQEVILRCVPISNHLYFYWYRQILGQKVEFLVSFYNNEISEKSEIFDDQFSVERPDGSNFTLKIRSTKLEDSAMYFCASSNWVSQETQYFGPGTRLLVL.

This clonotype was counted only a few times. The V call is TRBV9, the J call TRBJ2-2; no definite D call. This CDR3 contains 15 residues. V shed 0 bases and J shed 5 bases, with 11 bases lying between them. Germline V lookup: CDR1 SGDLS, CDR2 YYNGEE. The CDR3 region has the DNA TGTGCCAGCAGCGTAGGCGGCCTGTCTACCGGGGAGCTGTTTTTT. Protein sequence: CASSVGGLSTGELFF.

This clonotype was recorded a few times. The J gene is TRBJ2-7, the V gene TRBV7-2; TRBD1 matches at 7 bases. This CDR3 spans 15 amino acids. Germline V gives CDR1 SGHTA, CDR2 FQGNSA. V trimming: 6 bases; J trimming: 2 bases; junction bases outside the gene matches: 10. The CDR3 region is CASRRNAGTAYEQYF. In DNA, the CDR3 is TGTGCCAGCAGACGCAACGCCGGGACAGCCTACGAGCAGTACTTC.

This clonotype was observed at least ten times. This chain connects TRBV2 to TRBJ1-4; D is unclear. This CDR3 is built from 13 residues. Per the germline V gene, CDR1 is SNHLY and CDR2 is FYNNEI. Trimming took off 0 bases at V and 7 bases at J, with 6 bases between the two ends. The CDR3 spells CASSEASGEKLFF. The CDR3 DNA reads as TGTGCCAGCAGTGAAGCGTCTGGTGAAAAACTGTTTTTT.

This clonotype appeared many times. The DNA of the CDR3 is TGTGCCAGCAGTGAAGCTGGAGTAGGTCCATACGGCTACACCTTC. It specifies CASSEAGVGPYGYTF. The genes are TRBV6-1 and TRBJ1-2, with no clear D. The germline V gene encodes CDR1 MNHNS and CDR2 SASEGT. The CDR3 sequence is 15 residues long. Trimming cost V 0 bases and J 8 bases, with 16 bases left between them.

This clonotype has ten or more counts. The chain links TRBV20-1 to TRBJ1-6, with D possibly being TRBD1 (6 bases). V shed 3 bases and J shed 5 bases, with 11 bases lying between them. CDR1 DFQATT and CDR2 SNEGSKA come from the germline V gene (reference sequence). CDR3 length equals 14 residues. CDR3 DNA sequence: TGCAGTGCTAGGCGGACAGCAGATAATTCACCCCTCCACTTT. It yields the protein CSARRTADNSPLHF.